The subject of this entry is one T cell receptor beta chain. The CDR3 extends over 16 amino acids. Germline CDR1 reads SGHNT; CDR2 reads YYREEE (reference sequence). V lost 0 bases and J lost 4; bases outside the gene matches: 4. Authors' data handling: Reference gene primers were amplified, and this amplification served to estimate nucleated cell counts. Sequencing used immunoSEQ multiplex PCR; TCRdb keeps in-frame clones, though not all of them. Clone size and V and J calls were adopted from that table, with D and trimming inferred from the DNA. The top ten hold 2.5% to 3% of the sample, which has approximately 280,000 clones, around 85% seen once. The sample belongs to a study of blood T cell repertoires in COVID-19. Whole-study context: The United States, Italy and Spain provided the acute and convalescent COVID-19 samples. From T cells, B-cell-depleted T cells, or PBMCs came the material, which was cDNA or gDNA.

Sequencing was performed on PBMCs or T cells enriched from blood (not recorded which). The V gene is TRBV5-4, the J gene TRBJ2-2; 9 nucleotides line up with TRBD2. This TCR was recovered from a woman aged 45-65 years who had recovered from COVID-19. The CDR3 spells CASSLVGGRVTGELFF. The CDR3 region has the DNA TGTGCCAGCAGCTTGGTTGGCGGGAGGGTCACCGGGGAGCTGTTTTTT.